Below, one T cell receptor beta chain is given with its context. As yet, its antigen is unknown. These data are taken from a study of blood T cells in healthy people across ages. Overall study context: Per two T cells, about one barcoded beta molecule was captured through template switching. Study results and caveats: Greater diversity and more naive CD4+ cells were seen in long-lived donors than in aged donors. As naive T cell percentage varied, TCR beta diversity correlated strongly with it.

Alongside a J-beta primer mix, a sample-barcoded 5' primer served in a second PCR lasting roughly 6 to 11 cycles. Via MiXCR, TCRdb re-called the 5' RACE reads, giving one row per CDR3 protein. Of 540,000 or so distinct CDR3 sequences listed, approximately 25% are singletons. The V end was cut by 2 bases, the J end by 4 bases, with 10 bases between. The V gene's germline CDR1 is MNHNY and CDR2 SVGAGI (reference sequence). This CDR3 spans 14 amino acids. These records were also assigned to another study, of T cells of mothers and their children. That publication notes: Not a single persistent microchimeric T cell clone was detected.

The specimen was blood. The chain is built from TRBV6-6 and TRBJ2-3; D not resolved. This receptor was obtained from a boy younger than 18 in good health. CDR3 DNA: TGTGCCAGCAGTTACGGGGTATTCGCAGATACGCAGTATTTT. This gives the protein CASSYGVFADTQYF.